This TCR beta chain was observed in a study of blood T cell repertoires in COVID-19 (dated by TCRdb to 2020 to 2022). Regarding the complete study: Samples covering the acute and convalescent phases of COVID-19 were provided by collaborators in the United States, Italy and Spain. The material from the prospective study consisted of cDNA or gDNA derived from T cells, B-cell-depleted T cells, or PBMCs. The dataset comprised deeply sampled blood TCRbeta repertoires from subjects exposed to, actively infected with, or recovered from COVID-19. The repertoires were released in a freely available public database meant as a resource for research on the immune response to SARS-CoV-2. Samples were obtained from the ongoing ImmuneRACE study (first 160 participants) and from over a thousand subjects provided by 6 global collaborators. Sample metadata almost always included a de-identified subject ID, COVID-19 status, age in years and sex. Where available, HLA class I and class II types were obtained from metadata supplied by the sample provider rather than from assay-based typing. Overall study results and their limits: The quantity of clinical and demographic metadata differed by source and by participant and was supplied without curation.

Collaborating institutions collected whole blood in K2EDTA tubes following their own protocols. For TCRbeta analysis, collaborators shipped samples in one of three forms: frozen whole blood, isolated PBMCs, or DNA extracted from either of those sample types. Regarding this clone: Its specific antigen is unknown. The sample holds no much larger clone one base away, and base qualities are not on file.

The immunoSEQ Assay, a bias-controlled multiplex PCR, was used to amplify TCRbeta CDR3 regions from genomic DNA. Processing in the source paper ran as follows. The number of nucleated cells in each sample was estimated by amplification of reference gene primers within the assay. Sequence reads were collapsed and filtered to measure the absolute abundance of every unique TCRbeta CDR3 rearrangement. Productive Simpson clonality was computed per sample as the square root of Simpson's diversity index over productive rearrangements. TCRdb stores this immuneACCESS table with in-frame sequences only. Part of the clones is absent; in the studies checked, under half of the shortfall reflects unresolved V genes, and no reason is known for the rest. V, J and clone size were drawn from that table, and D and trimming were deduced from the DNA. The sample contains approximately 70,000 clones, around 86% of them found a single time. The top ten clonotypes cover 3.9% of the sample.

Material for sequencing was peripheral blood. The origin of this receptor is a man between 65 and 80 years old with active COVID-19.

Here is the DNA: TGTGCCAGTAGTATAAGAGGTGGAGGGGATCAGCCCCAGCATTTT. The resulting protein is CASSIRGGGDQPQHF. The rearranged chain carries TRBV19 and TRBJ1-5; possibly the D gene is TRBD1, per 5 matching bases. In the germline V gene (reference sequence), CDR1 corresponds to LNHDA and CDR2 to SQIVND. V is reduced by 2 bases and J by 5 bases, leaving a spacing of 13 bases between them. Its CDR3 holds 15 amino acids, cysteine through phenylalanine. CDR3 DNA is the only sequence kept; it has 45 bases, read in frame from the first base. The entire variable domain, with the stretches around the CDR3 drawn from the reference TRBV19 and TRBJ1-5 proteins, is DGGITQSPKYLFRKEGQNVTLSCEQNLNHDAMYWYRQDPGQGLRLIYYSQIVNDFQKGDIAEGYSVSREKKESFPLTVTSAQKNPTAFYLCASSIRGGGDQPQHFGDGTRLSIL.